This T cell receptor (beta chain) originates from a study of T cells in Graves' hyperthyroidism and ophthalmopathy. Amplification targeted TCR beta CDR3 regions from RNA transcripts. HTBI primers were employed in a first-round RT-PCR of the TCR CDR3. TCRdb ran MiXCR on the multiplex PCR reads and lists one entry per CDR3 protein. This table holds nearly 600,000 distinct CDR3 sequences, around 14% found once. The CDR3 covers 15 residues. The germline gives CDR1 SGHRS, CDR2 YFSETQ. With 5 bases removed from V and 5 bases from J, the gap between germline ends came to 19 bases. Diagnostic assessment was based on clinical symptoms, serum thyroxine and TRAb, thyroid ultrasound and orbital computed tomography. The PBMCs were sourced from fresh peripheral blood (about 9.7 ml).

Sequencing input: blood. J is TRBJ2-5 and V is TRBV5-1; D gene ambiguous. This clonotype was obtained from a woman aged 30 to 39 with Graves' hyperthyroidism that later progressed to Graves' ophthalmopathy. The CDR3 sequence: CASRFTGRLRETQYF. CDR3 in DNA: TGCGCCAGCAGGTTCACGGGTCGCCTAAGGGAGACCCAGTACTTC.